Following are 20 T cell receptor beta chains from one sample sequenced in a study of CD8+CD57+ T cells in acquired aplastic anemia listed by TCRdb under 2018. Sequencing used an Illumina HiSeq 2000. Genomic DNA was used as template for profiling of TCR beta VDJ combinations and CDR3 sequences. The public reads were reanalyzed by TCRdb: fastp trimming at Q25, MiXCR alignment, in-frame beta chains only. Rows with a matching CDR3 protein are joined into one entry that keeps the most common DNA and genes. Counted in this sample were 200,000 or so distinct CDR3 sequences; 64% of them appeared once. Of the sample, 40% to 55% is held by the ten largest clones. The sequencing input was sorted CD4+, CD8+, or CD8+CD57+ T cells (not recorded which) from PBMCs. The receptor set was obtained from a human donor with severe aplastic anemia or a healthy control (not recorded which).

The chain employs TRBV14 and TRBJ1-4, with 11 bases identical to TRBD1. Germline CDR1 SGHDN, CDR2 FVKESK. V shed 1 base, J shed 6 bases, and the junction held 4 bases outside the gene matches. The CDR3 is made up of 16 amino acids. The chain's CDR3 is CASSQVPGQGDEKLFF. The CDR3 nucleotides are TGTGCCAGCAGCCAAGTACCGGGACAGGGGGATGAAAAACTGTTTTTT.

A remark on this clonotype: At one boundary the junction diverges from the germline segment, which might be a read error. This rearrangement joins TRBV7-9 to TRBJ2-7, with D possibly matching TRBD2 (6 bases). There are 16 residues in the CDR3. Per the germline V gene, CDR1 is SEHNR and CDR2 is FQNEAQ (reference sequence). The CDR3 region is CASSQEGQGGSYEQYF. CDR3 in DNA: TGCGCCAGCAGCCAAGAGGGGCAGGGAGGTTCCTACGAGCAGTACTTC. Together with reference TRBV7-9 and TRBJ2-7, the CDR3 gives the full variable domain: DTGVSQNPRHKITKRGQNVTFRCDPISEHNRLYWYRQTLGQGPEFLTYFQNEAQLEKSRLLSDRFSAERPKGSFSTLEIQRTEQGDSAMYLCASSQEGQGGSYEQYFGPGTRLTVT.

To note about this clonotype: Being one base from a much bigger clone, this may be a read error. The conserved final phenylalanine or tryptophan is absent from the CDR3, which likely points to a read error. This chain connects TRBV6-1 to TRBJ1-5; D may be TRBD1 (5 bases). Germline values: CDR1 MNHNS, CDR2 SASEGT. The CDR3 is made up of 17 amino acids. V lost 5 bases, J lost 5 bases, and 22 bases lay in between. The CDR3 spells CASSYPDGGLEDQPQHL. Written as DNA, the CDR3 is TGTGCCAGCAGTTACCCCGACGGGGGGTTGGAGGATCAGCCCCAGCATCTT.

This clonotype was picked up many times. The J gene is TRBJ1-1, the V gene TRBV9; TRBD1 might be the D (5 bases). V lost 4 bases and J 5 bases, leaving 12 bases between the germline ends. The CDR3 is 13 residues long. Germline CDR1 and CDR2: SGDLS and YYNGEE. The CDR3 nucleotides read TGTGCCAGCAGCCATGGGGGGGGGACTGAAGCTTTCTTT. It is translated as CASSHGGGTEAFF.

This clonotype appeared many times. Here the CDR3 reads CASSVGDSANYGYTF. The CDR3 DNA follows: TGTGCCAGCAGCGTAGGGGACTCAGCTAACTATGGCTACACCTTC. The gene calls are TRBV9 and TRBJ1-2; possible D gene TRBD1, 5 bases. The CDR3 is 15 residues long. The germline V and J ends were trimmed by 0 bases and 0 bases, with 9 bases remaining between them. Germline V gene data show CDR1 as SGDLS and CDR2 as YYNGEE.

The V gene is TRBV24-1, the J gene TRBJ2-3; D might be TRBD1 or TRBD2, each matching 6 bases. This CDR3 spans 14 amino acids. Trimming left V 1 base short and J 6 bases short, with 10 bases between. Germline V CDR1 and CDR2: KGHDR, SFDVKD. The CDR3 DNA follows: TGTGCCACCAGTGATTTCGTAGGGGGGGATACGCAGTATTTT. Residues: CATSDFVGGDTQYF.

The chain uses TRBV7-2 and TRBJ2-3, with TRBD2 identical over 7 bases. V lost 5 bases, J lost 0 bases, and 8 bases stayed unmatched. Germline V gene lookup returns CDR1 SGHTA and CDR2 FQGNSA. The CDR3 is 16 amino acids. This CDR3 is CASSPSVSGSTDTQYF. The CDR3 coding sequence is TGTGCCAGCAGCCCGTCGGTTAGCGGGAGCACAGATACGCAGTATTTT.

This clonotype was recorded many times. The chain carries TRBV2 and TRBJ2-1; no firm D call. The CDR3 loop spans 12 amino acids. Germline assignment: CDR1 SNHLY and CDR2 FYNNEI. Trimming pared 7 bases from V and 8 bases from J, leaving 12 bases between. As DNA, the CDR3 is TGTGCCAGCACCCCCTTTCTGGATGAGCAGTTCTTC. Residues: CASTPFLDEQFF.

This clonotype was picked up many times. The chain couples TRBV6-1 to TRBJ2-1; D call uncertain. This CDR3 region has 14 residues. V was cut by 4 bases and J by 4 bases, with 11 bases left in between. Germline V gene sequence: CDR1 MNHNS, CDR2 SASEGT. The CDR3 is CASSGSAEYNEQFF. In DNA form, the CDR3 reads TGTGCCAGCAGTGGATCGGCAGAGTACAATGAGCAGTTCTTC.

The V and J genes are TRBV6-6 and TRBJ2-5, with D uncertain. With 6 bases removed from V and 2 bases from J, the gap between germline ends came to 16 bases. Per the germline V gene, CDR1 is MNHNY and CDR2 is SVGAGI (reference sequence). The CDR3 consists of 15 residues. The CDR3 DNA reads TGTGCCAGCAGCCTGAAGAGGACGGATCAAGAGACCCAGTACTTC. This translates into CASSLKRTDQETQYF.

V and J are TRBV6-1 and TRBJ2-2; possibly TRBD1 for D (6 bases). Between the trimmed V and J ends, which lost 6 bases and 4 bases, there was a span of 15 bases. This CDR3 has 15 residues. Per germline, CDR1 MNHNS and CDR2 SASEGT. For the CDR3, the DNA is TGTGCCAGCAGCCCCGGGACATTCGGCACCGGGGAGCTGTTTTTT. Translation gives CASSPGTFGTGELFF.

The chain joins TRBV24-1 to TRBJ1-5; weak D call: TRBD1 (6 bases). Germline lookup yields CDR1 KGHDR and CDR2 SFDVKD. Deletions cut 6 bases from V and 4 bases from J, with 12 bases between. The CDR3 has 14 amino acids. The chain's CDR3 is CATSPRDINQPQHF. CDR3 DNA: TGTGCCACCAGTCCGCGGGACATTAATCAGCCCCAGCATTTT.

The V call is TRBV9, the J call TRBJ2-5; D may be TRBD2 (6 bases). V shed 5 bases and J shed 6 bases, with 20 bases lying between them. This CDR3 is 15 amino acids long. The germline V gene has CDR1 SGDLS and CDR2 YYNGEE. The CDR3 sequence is CASSYSSSDPQTQYF. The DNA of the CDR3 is TGTGCCAGCAGTTACTCGTCTAGCGACCCACAGACCCAGTACTTC.

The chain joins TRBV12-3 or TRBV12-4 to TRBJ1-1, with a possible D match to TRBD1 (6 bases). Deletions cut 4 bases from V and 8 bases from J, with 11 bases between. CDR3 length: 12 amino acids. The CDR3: CASSYGTREAFF. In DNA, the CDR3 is TGTGCCAGCAGTTACGGGACACGAGAAGCTTTCTTT.

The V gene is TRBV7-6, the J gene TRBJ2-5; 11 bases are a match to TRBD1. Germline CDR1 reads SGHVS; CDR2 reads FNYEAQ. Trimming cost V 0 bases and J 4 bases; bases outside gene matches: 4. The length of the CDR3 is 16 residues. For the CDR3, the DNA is TGTGCCAGCAGCTTAGCAGGGGACAGGGGGAGAGAGACCCAGTACTTC. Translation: CASSLAGDRGRETQYF.

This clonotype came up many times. The CDR3 bases are TGTGCCAGCAGTTACACACCGGACAGGGCCACTAATTCACCCCTCCACTTT. This translates into CASSYTPDRATNSPLHF. The V and J genes are TRBV6-5 and TRBJ1-6; 8 nucleotides match TRBD1. J was trimmed by 6 bases and V by 2 bases; bases with no gene match: 9. Germline lookup yields CDR1 MNHEY and CDR2 SVGAGI. This CDR3 contains 17 residues.

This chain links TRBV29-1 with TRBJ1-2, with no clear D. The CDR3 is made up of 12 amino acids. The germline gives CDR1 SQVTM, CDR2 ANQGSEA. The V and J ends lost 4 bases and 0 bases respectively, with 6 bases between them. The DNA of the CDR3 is TGCAGCGTTGTTGCAGCTAACTATGGCTACACCTTC. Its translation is CSVVAANYGYTF.

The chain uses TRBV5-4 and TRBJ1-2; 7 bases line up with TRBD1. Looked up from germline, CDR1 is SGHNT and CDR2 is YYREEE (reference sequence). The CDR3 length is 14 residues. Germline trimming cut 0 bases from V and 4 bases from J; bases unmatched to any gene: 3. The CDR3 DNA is TGTGCCAGCAGCTTGGAGGGACAGAGCTATGGCTACACCTTC. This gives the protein CASSLEGQSYGYTF.

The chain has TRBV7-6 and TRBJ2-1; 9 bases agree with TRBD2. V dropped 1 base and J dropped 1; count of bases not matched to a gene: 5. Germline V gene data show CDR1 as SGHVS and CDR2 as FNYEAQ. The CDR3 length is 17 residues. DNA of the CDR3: TGTGCCAGCAGCTTAGGCGGGGGGGTAGTATCCTACAATGAGCAGTTCTTC. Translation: CASSLGGGVVSYNEQFF.

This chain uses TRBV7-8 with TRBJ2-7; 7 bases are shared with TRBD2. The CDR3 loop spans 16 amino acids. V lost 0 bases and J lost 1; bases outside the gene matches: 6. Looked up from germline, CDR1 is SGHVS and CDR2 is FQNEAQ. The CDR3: CASSLALAVRSYEQYF. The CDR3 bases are TGTGCCAGCAGCTTAGCCCTAGCGGTTCGTTCCTACGAGCAGTACTTC.